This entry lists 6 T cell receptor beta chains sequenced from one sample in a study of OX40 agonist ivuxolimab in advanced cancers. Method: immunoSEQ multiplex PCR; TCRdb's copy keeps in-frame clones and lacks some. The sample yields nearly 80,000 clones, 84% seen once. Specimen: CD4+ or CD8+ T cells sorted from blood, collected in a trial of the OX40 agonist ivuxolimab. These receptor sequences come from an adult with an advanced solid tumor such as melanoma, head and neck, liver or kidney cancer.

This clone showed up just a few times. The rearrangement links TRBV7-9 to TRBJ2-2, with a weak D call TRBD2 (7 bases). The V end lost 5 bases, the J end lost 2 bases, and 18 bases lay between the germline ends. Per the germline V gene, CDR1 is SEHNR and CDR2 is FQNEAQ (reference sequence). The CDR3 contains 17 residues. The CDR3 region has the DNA TGTGCCAGCAGCCGCCGACGGAGCGGGACAAACACCGGGGAGCTGTTTTTT. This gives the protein CASSRRRSGTNTGELFF.

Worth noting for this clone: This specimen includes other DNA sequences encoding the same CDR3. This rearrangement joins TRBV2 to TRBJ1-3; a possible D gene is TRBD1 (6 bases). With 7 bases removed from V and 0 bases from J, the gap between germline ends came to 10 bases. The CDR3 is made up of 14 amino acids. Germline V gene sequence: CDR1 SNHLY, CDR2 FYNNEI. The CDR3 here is CASKMTGSGNTIYF. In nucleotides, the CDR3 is TGTGCCAGCAAGATGACAGGCTCTGGAAACACCATATATTTT.

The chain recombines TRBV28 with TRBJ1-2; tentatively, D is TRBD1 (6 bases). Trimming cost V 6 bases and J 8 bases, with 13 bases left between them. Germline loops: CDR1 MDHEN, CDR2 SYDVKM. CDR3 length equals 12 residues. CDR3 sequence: CASSKGGWGYTF. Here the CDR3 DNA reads TGTGCCAGCAGCAAGGGGGGCTGGGGCTACACCTTC.

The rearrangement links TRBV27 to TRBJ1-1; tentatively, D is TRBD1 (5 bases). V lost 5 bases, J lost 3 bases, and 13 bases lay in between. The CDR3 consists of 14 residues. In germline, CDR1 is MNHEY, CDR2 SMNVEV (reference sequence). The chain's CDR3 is CASSPTGGDTEAFF. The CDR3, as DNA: TGTGCCAGCAGTCCAACGGGGGGTGACACTGAAGCTTTCTTT.

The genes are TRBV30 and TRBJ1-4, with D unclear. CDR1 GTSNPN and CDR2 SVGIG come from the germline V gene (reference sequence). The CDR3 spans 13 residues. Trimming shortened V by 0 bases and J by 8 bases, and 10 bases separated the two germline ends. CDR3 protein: CAWSVERREKLFF. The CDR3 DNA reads TGTGCCTGGAGTGTAGAACGGAGGGAAAAACTGTTTTTT.

CDR3: CASSVEGAGREQYF. The CDR3 DNA is TGTGCCAGCAGCGTAGAGGGAGCAGGCCGGGAGCAGTACTTC. This chain connects TRBV9 to TRBJ2-7; D possibly corresponds to TRBD2 (5 bases). V lost 0 bases and J 7 bases, leaving 14 bases between the germline ends. The CDR3 consists of 14 residues. Germline-derived CDR1 and CDR2 are SGDLS and YYNGEE.